The present entry profiles one T cell receptor beta chain with its context. Primers used in a second PCR of roughly 6 to 11 cycles were a sample-barcoded 5' primer and a J-beta primer mix. TCRdb re-derived calls from the 5' RACE reads in MiXCR, one entry per CDR3 protein. The sample carries 700,000 to 850,000 distinct CDR3 sequences, about 55% recorded once. These data originate in a study of blood T cells in healthy people across ages. The receptor was derived from a man older than 75 in good health. The sequencing sample was made of blood.

CDR3 amino acids: CASSQAPGLAGEQYF. The CDR3 region has the DNA TGTGCCAGCAGCCAAGCCCCGGGACTAGCGGGCGAGCAGTACTTC. The chain joins TRBV3-1 to TRBJ2-5; TRBD2 agrees at 12 bases. The DNA end is more similar to TRBJ2-7, so the J call may be wrong. CDR1 and CDR2 from the germline V gene are LGHDT and YNNKEL (reference sequence). This CDR3 has 15 residues.